A single sample is the source of the 4 T cell receptor beta chains below, sequenced in a study of Graves' ophthalmopathy and Graves' hyperthyroidism. Transcripts of RNA were the source for amplifying TCR beta CDR3 regions. In the first round, RT-PCR was carried out with HTBI primers, and a multiplex PCR formed the second round. From the multiplex PCR reads, TCRdb called clonotypes with MiXCR, one entry per CDR3 protein. The sample has hundreds of thousands of distinct CDR3 sequences; about a fifth are singletons. The sample comprised peripheral blood. The receptors shown here come from a woman aged 18-29 years with stable Graves' hyperthyroidism. Some clones in this sample may be carry-over from other donors' samples.

This clonotype was seen many times. The junction departs from germline at one end; a sequencing error may be responsible. This sequence joins TRBV2 and TRBJ2-4; 8 nucleotides line up with TRBD2. The CDR3 extends over 14 amino acids. Germline V gene data show CDR1 as SNHLY and CDR2 as FYNNEI. The CDR3 region has the DNA TGTGCCAGCAGTGATCCTAGCGGGTCGAGCATTAAGTACTTC. Translating gives CASSDPSGSSIKYF.

This clonotype turned up a few times. V gene TRBV6-1 combines with J gene TRBJ2-2; 12 positions agree with TRBD2. With V trimmed by 7 bases and J by 6 bases, 3 bases remained unmatched. CDR3 size: 14 residues. Germline lookup yields CDR1 MNHNS and CDR2 SASEGT. CDR3 amino acids: CASKASGGAGELFF. For the CDR3, the DNA is TGTGCCAGCAAGGCTAGCGGGGGGGCCGGGGAGCTGTTTTTT.

This clonotype was counted only a few times. The chain carries TRBV6-5 and TRBJ2-7; 8 bases are shared with TRBD1. The CDR3 is 16 amino acids. V lost 5 bases, J lost 3 bases, and 12 bases stayed unmatched. Germline CDR1 is MNHEY and CDR2 is SVGAGI. CDR3 bases: TGTGCCAGCAGTATACGATTAGGACAGGGTCTCTACGAGCAGTACTTC. Translation gives CASSIRLGQGLYEQYF.

As to this clonotype: Since the CDR3 does not end with the conserved phenylalanine or tryptophan, this likely comes from a read error. The rearrangement uses TRBV4-1 and TRBJ1-2; D is unclear. Germline CDR1 and CDR2: MGHRA and YSYEKL. Deletions cut 1 base from V and 2 bases from J, with 8 bases between. The CDR3 contains 14 residues. CDR3 DNA: TGCGCCAGCAGCCAAGCGGCAGGAAACTATGGCTACACCCTC. Translation: CASSQAAGNYGYTL.